The subject of this entry is one T cell receptor beta chain. Its specificity is not known. Sequenced by immunoSEQ multiplex PCR; TCRdb stores in-frame clones only, minus some. The sample records tens of thousands of clones, approximately 85% being singletons. The source of the sample is a study of OX40 agonist ivuxolimab in advanced cancers. Study overall: Every patient in dose escalation had hepatocellular carcinoma, melanoma, renal cell or head and neck cancer. Past anti-PD-1, anti-PD-L1 or anti-CTLA-4 therapy was accepted, and 40% to 50% had received some.

Autoimmune disease history or systemic immunosuppression led to patient exclusion. Findings and limits, study-wide: On average, a greater number of expanded clones characterised CD8+ T cells relative to CD4+.

This CDR3 is 15 amino acids long. CDR1 SGHNT and CDR2 YYREEE come from the germline V gene (reference sequence). V was shortened by 4 bases and J by 2 bases, with 12 bases between the two germline ends. The chain uses TRBV5-4 and TRBJ2-2, with no clear D. This receptor was obtained from an adult with an advanced solid tumor such as melanoma, head and neck, liver or kidney cancer. This material consisted of CD4+ or CD8+ T cells sorted from blood, taken in a trial of the OX40 agonist ivuxolimab. CDR3 protein: CASSIGSVNTGELFF. CDR3 DNA sequence: TGTGCCAGCAGCATCGGATCGGTTAACACCGGGGAGCTGTTTTTT. Based on the CDR3 plus reference TRBV5-4 and TRBJ2-2, the full variable domain is ETGVTQSPTHLIKTRGQQVTLRCSSQSGHNTVSWYQQALGQGPQFIFQYYREEENGRGNFPPRFSGLQFPNYSSELNVNALELDDSALYLCASSIGSVNTGELFFGEGSRLTVL.